The TCR beta chain under discussion was sequenced for a study of shared clonotypes between healthy human individuals. Looking at the study overall: The study drew on two women and a few men aged 18 to 49 as donors.

A few counts support this clone. J lost 0 bases, V lost 4 bases, and 9 bases had no gene match. The CDR3 extends over 16 amino acids. Germline V gives CDR1 LGHNA, CDR2 YNFKEQ. Assay: immunoSEQ multiplex PCR; the TCRdb copy retains only in-frame clones and omits some. Here the sample spans around 1.6 million clones, nearly 99% being singletons. The clonotype comes from a man aged 30-40 years in good health. The V and J genes are TRBV4-2 and TRBJ2-7, with 7 positions matching TRBD2. The specimen sequenced was naive CD4+ T cells sorted from blood. The subset is: CD45RA+ positively selected. CDR3 sequence reads: CASSPSLASSSYEQYF. CDR3 DNA sequence: TGTGCCAGCAGCCCTTCACTAGCGTCAAGCTCCTACGAGCAGTACTTC.